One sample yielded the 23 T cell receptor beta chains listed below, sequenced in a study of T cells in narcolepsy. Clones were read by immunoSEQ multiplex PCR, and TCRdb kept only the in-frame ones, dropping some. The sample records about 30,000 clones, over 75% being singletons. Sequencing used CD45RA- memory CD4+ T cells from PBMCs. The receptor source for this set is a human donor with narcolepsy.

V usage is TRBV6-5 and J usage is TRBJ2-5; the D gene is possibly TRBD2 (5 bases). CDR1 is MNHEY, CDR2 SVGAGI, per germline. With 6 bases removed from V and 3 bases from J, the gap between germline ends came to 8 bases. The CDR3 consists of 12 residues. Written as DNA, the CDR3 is TGTGCCAGCAGGCGAGCGGAAGAGACCCAGTACTTC. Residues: CASRRAEETQYF.

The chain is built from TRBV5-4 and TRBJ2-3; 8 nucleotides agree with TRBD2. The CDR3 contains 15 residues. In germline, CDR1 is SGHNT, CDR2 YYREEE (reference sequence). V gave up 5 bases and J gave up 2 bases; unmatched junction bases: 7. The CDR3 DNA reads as TGTGCCAGCAGGTCAATCGGGGGGGACACAGATACGCAGTATTTT. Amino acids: CASRSIGGDTDTQYF. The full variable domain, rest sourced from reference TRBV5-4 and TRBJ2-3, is ETGVTQSPTHLIKTRGQQVTLRCSSQSGHNTVSWYQQALGQGPQFIFQYYREEENGRGNFPPRFSGLQFPNYSSELNVNALELDDSALYLCASRSIGGDTDTQYFGPGTRLTVL.

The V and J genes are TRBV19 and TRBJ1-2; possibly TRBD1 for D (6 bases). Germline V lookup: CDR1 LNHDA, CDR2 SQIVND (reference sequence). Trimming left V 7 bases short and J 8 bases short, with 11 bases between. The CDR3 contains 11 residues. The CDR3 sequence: CASNLGAGYTF. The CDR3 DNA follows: TGTGCCAGTAATTTGGGGGCCGGCTACACCTTC.

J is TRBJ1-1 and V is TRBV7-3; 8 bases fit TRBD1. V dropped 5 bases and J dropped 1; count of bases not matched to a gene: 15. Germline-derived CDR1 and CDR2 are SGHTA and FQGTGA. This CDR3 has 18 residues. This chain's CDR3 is CASSPHWDRIDRNTEAFF. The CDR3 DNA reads TGTGCCAGCAGCCCCCACTGGGACAGGATCGATAGGAACACTGAAGCTTTCTTT.

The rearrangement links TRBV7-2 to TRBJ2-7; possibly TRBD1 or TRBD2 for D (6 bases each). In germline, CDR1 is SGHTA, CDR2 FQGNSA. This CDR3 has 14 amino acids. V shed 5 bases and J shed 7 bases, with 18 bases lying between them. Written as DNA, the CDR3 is TGTGCCAGCAGCCCTATGGGGGGCCGGAGGGAGCAGTACTTC. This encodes CASSPMGGRREQYF. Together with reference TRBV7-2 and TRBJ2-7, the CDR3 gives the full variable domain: GAGVSQSPSNKVTEKGKDVELRCDPISGHTALYWYRQSLGQGLEFLIYFQGNSAPDKSGLPSDRFSAERTGGSVSTLTIQRTQQEDSAVYLCASSPMGGRREQYFGPGTRLTVT.

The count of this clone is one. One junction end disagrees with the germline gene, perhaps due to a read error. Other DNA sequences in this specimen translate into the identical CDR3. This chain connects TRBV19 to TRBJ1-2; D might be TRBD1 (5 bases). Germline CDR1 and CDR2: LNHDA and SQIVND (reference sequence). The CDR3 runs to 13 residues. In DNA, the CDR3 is TGTGCCAGCAGTATACAGGTTCGCTATGGCTACACCTTC. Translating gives CASSIQVRYGYTF.

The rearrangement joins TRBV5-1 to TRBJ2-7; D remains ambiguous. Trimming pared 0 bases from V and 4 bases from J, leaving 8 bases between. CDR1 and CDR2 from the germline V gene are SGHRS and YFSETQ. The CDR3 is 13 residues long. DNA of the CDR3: TGCGCCAGCAGCTTGGCCAAGGGTTACGAGCAGTACTTC. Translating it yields CASSLAKGYEQYF. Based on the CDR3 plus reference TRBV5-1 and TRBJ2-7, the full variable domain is KAGVTQTPRYLIKTRGQQVTLSCSPISGHRSVSWYQQTPGQGLQFLFEYFSETQRNKGNFPGRFSGRQFSNSRSEMNVSTLELGDSALYLCASSLAKGYEQYFGPGTRLTVT.

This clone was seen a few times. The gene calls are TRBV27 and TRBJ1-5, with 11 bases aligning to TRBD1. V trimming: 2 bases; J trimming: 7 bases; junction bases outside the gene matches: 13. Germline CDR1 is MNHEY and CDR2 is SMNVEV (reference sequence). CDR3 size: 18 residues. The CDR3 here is CASSLRGRDRGSGQPQHF. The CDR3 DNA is TGTGCCAGCAGTTTAAGGGGCCGGGACAGGGGGAGCGGGCAGCCCCAGCATTTT.

The CDR3 reads CASSDTGSSYNSPLHF. The CDR3 region has the DNA TGTGCCAGCAGCGACACAGGGAGCTCCTATAATTCACCCCTCCACTTT. The chain carries TRBV5-5 and TRBJ1-6, with a tentative D call TRBD1 (6 bases). CDR3 length: 16 residues. CDR1 is SGHKS, CDR2 YYEKEE, per germline (reference sequence). V was shortened by 4 bases and J by 0 bases, with 11 bases between the two germline ends.

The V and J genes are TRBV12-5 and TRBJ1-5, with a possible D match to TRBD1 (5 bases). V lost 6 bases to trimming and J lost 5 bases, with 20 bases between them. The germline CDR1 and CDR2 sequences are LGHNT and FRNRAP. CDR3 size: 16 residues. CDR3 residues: CASGRGAGQGHQPQHF. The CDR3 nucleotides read TGTGCTAGTGGACGAGGAGCGGGCCAGGGTCATCAGCCCCAGCATTTT.

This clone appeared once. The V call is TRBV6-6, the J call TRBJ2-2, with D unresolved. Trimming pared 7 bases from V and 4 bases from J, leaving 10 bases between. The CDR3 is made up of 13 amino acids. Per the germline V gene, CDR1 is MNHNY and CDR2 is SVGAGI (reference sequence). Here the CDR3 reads CASKLDSTGELFF. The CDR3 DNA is TGTGCCAGCAAGCTGGATAGCACCGGGGAGCTGTTTTTT.

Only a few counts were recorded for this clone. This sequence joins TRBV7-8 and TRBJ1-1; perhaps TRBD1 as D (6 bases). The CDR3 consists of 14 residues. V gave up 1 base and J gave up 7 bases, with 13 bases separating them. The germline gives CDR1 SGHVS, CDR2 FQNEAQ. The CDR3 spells CASSLVSGGGEAFF. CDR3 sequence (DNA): TGTGCCAGCAGCTTAGTATCGGGGGGCGGTGAAGCTTTCTTT.

CDR3 region: CASSEGLPRGAKNIQYF. DNA of the CDR3: TGCGCCAGCAGCGAGGGACTACCAAGGGGAGCCAAAAACATTCAGTACTTC. The V call is TRBV4-1, the J call TRBJ2-4; 7 positions agree with TRBD2. There are 17 residues in the CDR3. The junction had 10 bases not matched to a gene; V was cut back by 5 bases and J by 0 bases. In germline, CDR1 is MGHRA, CDR2 YSYEKL.

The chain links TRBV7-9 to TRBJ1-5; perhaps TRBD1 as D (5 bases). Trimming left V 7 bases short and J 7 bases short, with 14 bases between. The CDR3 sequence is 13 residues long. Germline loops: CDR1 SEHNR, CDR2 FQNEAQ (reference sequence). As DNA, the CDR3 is TGTGCCAGCACCCCGGGGGAGGGCCAGCCCCAGCATTTT. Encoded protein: CASTPGEGQPQHF.

In DNA form, the CDR3 reads TGTGCCAGCAGCTTGACGGCAGGGATGACCGGGGAGCTGTTTTTT. It codes for CASSLTAGMTGELFF. The genes are TRBV7-3 and TRBJ2-2; possible D gene TRBD1, 5 bases. The V gene's germline CDR1 is SGHTA and CDR2 FQGTGA. Trimming took 3 bases from V and 5 from J, leaving 13 bases between them. This CDR3 comprises 15 residues.

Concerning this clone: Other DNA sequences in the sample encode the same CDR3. The CDR3 nucleotides are TGTGCCAGCAGCGTAGAGGGAAATAGCAATCAGCCCCAGCATTTT. Translating it yields CASSVEGNSNQPQHF. The gene calls are TRBV9 and TRBJ1-5; D not resolved. Between the trimmed V and J ends, which lost 0 bases and 0 bases, there was a span of 7 bases. The CDR3 has 15 residues. Per the germline V gene, CDR1 is SGDLS and CDR2 is YYNGEE.

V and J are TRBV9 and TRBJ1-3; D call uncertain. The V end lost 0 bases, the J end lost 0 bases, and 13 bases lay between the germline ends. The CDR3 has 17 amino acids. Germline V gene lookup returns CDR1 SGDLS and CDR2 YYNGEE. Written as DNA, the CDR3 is TGTGCCAGCAGCGTAGGAGGTCGTCCAAGCTCTGGAAACACCATATATTTT. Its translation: CASSVGGRPSSGNTIYF.

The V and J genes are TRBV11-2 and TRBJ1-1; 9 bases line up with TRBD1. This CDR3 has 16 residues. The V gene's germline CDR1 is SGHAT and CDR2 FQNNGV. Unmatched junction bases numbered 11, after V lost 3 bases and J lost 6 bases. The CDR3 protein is CASSFLTGGLNAEAFF. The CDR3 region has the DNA TGTGCCAGCAGCTTTCTCACAGGGGGCCTTAACGCTGAAGCTTTCTTT.

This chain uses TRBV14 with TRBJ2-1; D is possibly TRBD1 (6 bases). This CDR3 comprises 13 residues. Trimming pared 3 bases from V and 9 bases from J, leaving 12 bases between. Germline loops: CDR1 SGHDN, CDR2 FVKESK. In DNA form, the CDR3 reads TGTGCCAGCAGCCACTCAGGGGCGGCTGAGCAGTTCTTC. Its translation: CASSHSGAAEQFF.

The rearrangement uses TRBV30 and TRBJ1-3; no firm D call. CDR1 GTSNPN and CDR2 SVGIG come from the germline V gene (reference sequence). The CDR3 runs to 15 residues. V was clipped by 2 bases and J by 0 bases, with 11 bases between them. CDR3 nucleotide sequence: TGTGCCTGGAGTCACGGCTTGAGCTCTGGAAACACCATATATTTT. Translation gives CAWSHGLSSGNTIYF.

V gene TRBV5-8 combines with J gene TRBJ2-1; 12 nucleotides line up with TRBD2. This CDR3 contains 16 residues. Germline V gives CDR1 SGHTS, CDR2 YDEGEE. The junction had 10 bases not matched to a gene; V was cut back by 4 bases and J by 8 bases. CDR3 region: CASSRTLAGGRYEQFF. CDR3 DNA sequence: TGTGCCAGCAGCCGCACCCTAGCGGGGGGGCGATATGAGCAGTTCTTC. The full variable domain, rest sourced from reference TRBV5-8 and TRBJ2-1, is EAGVTQSPTHLIKTRGQQATLRCSPISGHTSVYWYQQALGLGLQFLLWYDEGEERNRGNFPPRFSGRQFPNYSSELNVNALELEDSALYLCASSRTLAGGRYEQFFGPGTRLTVL.

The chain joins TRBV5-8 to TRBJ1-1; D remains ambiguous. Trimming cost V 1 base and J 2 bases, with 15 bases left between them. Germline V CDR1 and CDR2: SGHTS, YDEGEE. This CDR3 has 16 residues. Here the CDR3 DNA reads TGTGCCAGCAGCTTGTATATTGGGCAGGATAACACTGAAGCTTTCTTT. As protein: CASSLYIGQDNTEAFF.

CDR3 protein: CASGWESGNQPQHF. CDR3 DNA: TGTGCTAGTGGTTGGGAGTCGGGCAATCAGCCCCAGCATTTT. The chain is built from TRBV12-5 and TRBJ1-5; D not certain. V was trimmed by 4 bases and J by 2 bases, leaving 9 bases between them. There are 14 residues in the CDR3. From germline, CDR1 is LGHNT and CDR2 FRNRAP.